Listed below are T cell receptor beta chains from one sample, sequenced in a study of CD8+ T cells in alopecia areata. Using immunoSEQ multiplex PCR, the repertoire was profiled, and TCRdb retains in-frame clones only, with some absent. This sample has 210,000 or so clones, with approximately 72% found just once. Material: CD4+ T cells sorted from blood, obtained at approximately week 42, from a patient treated with tofacitinib. These receptors all stem from a human donor with alopecia areata. The CDR3 runs from the conserved cysteine through the conserved F or W. The order of the fields is clone size, D gene, J gene, V gene, CDR3 protein, CDR3 DNA. The D gene is left open where the match is weak. Some rows mark clone size as missing; the rest say once, few, many or name a class of expanded clone.

clone size: .
D gene: .
J gene: TRBJ2-5
V gene: TRBV29-1
CDR3 protein: CSVGQTTLETQYF
CDR3 DNA: TGCAGCGTAGGACAGACGACTCTGGAGACCCAGTACTTC

clone size: few
D gene: .
J gene: TRBJ1-1
V gene: TRBV29-1
CDR3 protein: CSVDRERTEAFF
CDR3 DNA: TGCAGCGTTGACAGGGAAAGAACTGAAGCTTTCTTT

clone size: .
D gene: .
J gene: TRBJ2-2
V gene: TRBV21-1
CDR3 protein: CASSILAGANTGELFF
CDR3 DNA: TGTGCCAGCAGCATTCTAGCGGGGGCGAACACCGGGGAGCTGTTTTTT

clone size: .
D gene: TRBD1
J gene: TRBJ2-7
V gene: TRBV30
CDR3 protein: CAWSRGQPSSYEQYF
CDR3 DNA: TGTGCCTGGAGCAGGGGACAGCCAAGCTCCTACGAGCAGTACTTC

clone size: many
D gene: .
J gene: TRBJ2-5
V gene: TRBV2
CDR3 protein: CASKSGQGEETQYF
CDR3 DNA: TGTGCCAGCAAGTCCGGGCAGGGTGAGGAGACCCAGTACTTC

clone size: .
D gene: TRBD2
J gene: TRBJ2-3
V gene: TRBV29-1
CDR3 protein: CSVEVRLAGPKDTQYF
CDR3 DNA: TGCAGCGTTGAAGTAAGACTAGCGGGGCCCAAGGATACGCAGTATTTT

clone size: .
D gene: .
J gene: TRBJ2-1
V gene: TRBV6-6
CDR3 protein: CASSFNREGEQFF
CDR3 DNA: TGTGCCAGCAGTTTCAACAGGGAAGGTGAGCAGTTCTTC

clone size: .
D gene: TRBD1
J gene: TRBJ2-4
V gene: TRBV7-2
CDR3 protein: CASSFRQGNIQYF
CDR3 DNA: TGTGCCAGCAGCTTTCGACAGGGGAACATTCAGTACTTC

clone size: .
D gene: .
J gene: TRBJ2-2
V gene: TRBV5-1
CDR3 protein: CASSSGAGHTGELFF
CDR3 DNA: TGCGCCAGCAGCTCTGGCGCGGGACACACCGGGGAGCTGTTTTTT

clone size: .
D gene: TRBD2
J gene: TRBJ2-5
V gene: TRBV5-6
CDR3 protein: CASSLEIGTSGEETQYF
CDR3 DNA: TGTGCCAGCAGCTTGGAGATTGGGACTAGCGGAGAAGAGACCCAGTACTTC

clone size: .
D gene: .
J gene: TRBJ1-5
V gene: TRBV12-5
CDR3 protein: CASRLVGQPQHF
CDR3 DNA: TGTGCTAGTCGGTTAGTTGGTCAGCCCCAGCATTTT

clone size: .
D gene: .
J gene: TRBJ1-6
V gene: TRBV7-6
CDR3 protein: CASSLVGDSPLHF
CDR3 DNA: TGTGCCAGCAGCTTAGTCGGGGATTCACCCCTCCACTTT

clone size: once
D gene: .
J gene: TRBJ1-1
V gene: TRBV30
CDR3 protein: CAWMQGSAEAFF
CDR3 DNA: TGTGCCTGGATGCAGGGTAGCGCTGAAGCTTTCTTT

clone size: few
D gene: .
J gene: TRBJ2-7
V gene: TRBV7-2
CDR3 protein: CASSTHLSYEQYF
CDR3 DNA: TGTGCCAGCAGCACCCACCTTTCCTACGAGCAGTACTTC

clone size: .
D gene: .
J gene: TRBJ1-1
V gene: TRBV5-1
CDR3 protein: CASSLVGQYTEAFF
CDR3 DNA: TGCGCCAGCAGCTTGGTGGGGCAGTACACTGAAGCTTTCTTT

clone size: few
D gene: .
J gene: TRBJ1-5
V gene: TRBV23-1
CDR3 protein: CASSHSRQYQPQHF
CDR3 DNA: TGCGCCAGCAGTCACTCCAGACAGTATCAGCCCCAGCATTTT

clone size: .
D gene: .
J gene: TRBJ2-3
V gene: TRBV5-1
CDR3 protein: CASSSPGQTDTQYF
CDR3 DNA: TGCGCCAGCAGCTCGCCCGGACAGACAGATACGCAGTATTTT

clone size: .
D gene: TRBD1
J gene: TRBJ1-4
V gene: TRBV18
CDR3 protein: CASSPGPGGSEKLFF
CDR3 DNA: TGTGCCAGCTCACCAGGACCAGGGGGCAGTGAAAAACTGTTTTTT

clone size: few
D gene: .
J gene: TRBJ1-5
V gene: TRBV5-6
CDR3 protein: CASSFSNQPQHF
CDR3 DNA: TGTGCCAGCAGCTTCAGCAATCAGCCCCAGCATTTT

clone size: .
D gene: .
J gene: TRBJ1-2
V gene: TRBV9
CDR3 protein: CASSGRTVDYGYTF
CDR3 DNA: TGTGCCAGCAGCGGAAGGACAGTGGACTATGGCTACACCTTC

clone size: .
D gene: .
J gene: TRBJ1-5
V gene: TRBV29-1
CDR3 protein: CSVDPRQDNQPQHF
CDR3 DNA: TGCAGCGTTGACCCTCGCCAGGACAATCAGCCCCAGCATTTT

clone size: .
D gene: TRBD2
J gene: TRBJ2-3
V gene: TRBV29-1
CDR3 protein: CSVVREADTQYF
CDR3 DNA: TGCAGCGTTGTACGGGAGGCAGATACGCAGTATTTT

clone size: .
D gene: TRBD1
J gene: TRBJ2-7
V gene: TRBV5-6
CDR3 protein: CASSSTGQRGIYEQYF
CDR3 DNA: TGTGCCAGCAGCTCCACGGGACAGAGAGGAATCTACGAGCAGTACTTC

clone size: once
D gene: .
J gene: TRBJ2-3
V gene: TRBV6-5
CDR3 protein: CASARDKSTDTQYF
CDR3 DNA: TGTGCCAGCGCTCGGGACAAATCCACAGATACGCAGTATTTT

clone size: .
D gene: .
J gene: TRBJ2-2
V gene: TRBV29-1
CDR3 protein: CSVSLARAGELFF
CDR3 DNA: TGCAGCGTTAGTTTGGCACGGGCCGGGGAGCTGTTTTTT

clone size: .
D gene: .
J gene: TRBJ2-3
V gene: TRBV7-3
CDR3 protein: CASSLTSDSTDTQYF
CDR3 DNA: TGTGCCAGCAGCTTAACGAGCGACAGCACAGATACGCAGTATTTT

clone size: .
D gene: TRBD1
J gene: TRBJ2-3
V gene: TRBV6-5
CDR3 protein: CASSRTGTSTNTQYF
CDR3 DNA: TGTGCCAGCAGTCGGACAGGGACATCGACAAATACGCAGTATTTT

clone size: .
D gene: TRBD2
J gene: TRBJ2-5
V gene: TRBV29-1
CDR3 protein: CSVADGGGRTQYF
CDR3 DNA: TGCAGCGTTGCGGACGGGGGGGGACGAACCCAGTACTTC

clone size: .
D gene: .
J gene: TRBJ1-5
V gene: TRBV4-1
CDR3 protein: CASSQDRVPREPQHF
CDR3 DNA: TGCGCCAGCAGCCAAGATAGGGTCCCGAGGGAGCCCCAGCATTTT

clone size: few
D gene: TRBD2
J gene: TRBJ2-1
V gene: TRBV19
CDR3 protein: CASSATGTRIDEQFF
CDR3 DNA: TGTGCCAGTAGTGCAACCGGGACTAGAATCGATGAGCAGTTCTTC

clone size: .
D gene: .
J gene: TRBJ2-3
V gene: TRBV30
CDR3 protein: CAWSARITDTQYF
CDR3 DNA: TGTGCCTGGAGTGCCCGGATCACAGATACGCAGTATTTT

clone size: .
D gene: .
J gene: TRBJ1-2
V gene: TRBV7-2
CDR3 protein: CASSTRTESYGYTF
CDR3 DNA: TGTGCCAGCAGCACGAGGACGGAATCCTATGGCTACACCTTC

clone size: .
D gene: TRBD1
J gene: TRBJ1-1
V gene: TRBV9
CDR3 protein: CASTGGGFTEAFF
CDR3 DNA: TGTGCCAGCACAGGAGGGGGCTTCACTGAAGCTTTCTTT

clone size: .
D gene: .
J gene: TRBJ1-2
V gene: TRBV7-2
CDR3 protein: CASSPSWHQGNYGYTF
CDR3 DNA: TGTGCCAGCAGCCCTAGTTGGCACCAAGGGAACTATGGCTACACCTTC

clone size: .
D gene: TRBD2
J gene: TRBJ2-5
V gene: TRBV30
CDR3 protein: CAWRPIRGDQETQYF
CDR3 DNA: TGTGCCTGGAGGCCGATCCGGGGGGACCAAGAGACCCAGTACTTC

clone size: few
D gene: TRBD2
J gene: TRBJ2-2
V gene: TRBV6-1
CDR3 protein: CASSEVAGGASGELFF
CDR3 DNA: TGTGCCAGCAGTGAAGTAGCGGGGGGGGCATCGGGGGAGCTGTTTTTT

clone size: .
D gene: TRBD2
J gene: TRBJ2-1
V gene: TRBV29-1
CDR3 protein: CSVDLAGNIYEQFF
CDR3 DNA: TGCAGCGTGGATCTAGCGGGGAATATCTATGAGCAGTTCTTC

clone size: once
D gene: .
J gene: TRBJ2-5
V gene: TRBV30
CDR3 protein: CAWKIRRFQETQYF
CDR3 DNA: TGTGCCTGGAAAATCCGACGGTTCCAAGAGACCCAGTACTTC

clone size: .
D gene: TRBD1
J gene: TRBJ2-5
V gene: TRBV29-1
CDR3 protein: CSARDRGYQETQYF
CDR3 DNA: TGCAGCGCCCGGGACAGGGGGTACCAAGAGACCCAGTACTTC

clone size: many
D gene: .
J gene: TRBJ2-3
V gene: TRBV29-1
CDR3 protein: CSHGTDTQYF
CDR3 DNA: TGCAGCCACGGGACAGATACGCAGTATTTT

clone size: .
D gene: TRBD1
J gene: TRBJ1-6
V gene: TRBV27
CDR3 protein: CASSFDREPSPLHF
CDR3 DNA: TGTGCCAGCAGTTTCGACAGGGAACCGTCACCCCTCCACTTT

clone size: .
D gene: .
J gene: TRBJ2-5
V gene: TRBV29-1
CDR3 protein: CSTRHQETQYF
CDR3 DNA: TGCAGCACAAGACACCAAGAGACCCAGTACTTC

clone size: .
D gene: TRBD2
J gene: TRBJ2-3
V gene: TRBV30
CDR3 protein: CAWSRGDTDTQYF
CDR3 DNA: TGTGCCTGGAGTCGGGGGGACACAGATACGCAGTATTTT

clone size: few
D gene: TRBD1
J gene: TRBJ1-1
V gene: TRBV29-1
CDR3 protein: CSVVQGAGNTEAFF
CDR3 DNA: TGCAGCGTTGTTCAGGGGGCTGGGAACACTGAAGCTTTCTTT

clone size: .
D gene: .
J gene: TRBJ1-1
V gene: TRBV20-1
CDR3 protein: CSAMDSTEAFF
CDR3 DNA: TGCAGTGCTATGGACAGCACTGAAGCTTTCTTT

clone size: .
D gene: .
J gene: TRBJ1-2
V gene: TRBV7-8
CDR3 protein: CASSLPGGLKVMGGYTF
CDR3 DNA: TGTGCCAGCAGCTTACCCGGGGGTCTAAAGGTGATGGGAGGCTACACCTTC

clone size: once
D gene: .
J gene: TRBJ2-7
V gene: TRBV9
CDR3 protein: CASSVQDSAYEQYF
CDR3 DNA: TGTGCCAGCAGCGTCCAGGATTCGGCCTACGAGCAGTACTTC

clone size: .
D gene: TRBD1
J gene: TRBJ1-1
V gene: TRBV29-1
CDR3 protein: CSVGTGAGTEAFF
CDR3 DNA: TGCAGCGTTGGTACAGGGGCGGGAACTGAAGCTTTCTTT